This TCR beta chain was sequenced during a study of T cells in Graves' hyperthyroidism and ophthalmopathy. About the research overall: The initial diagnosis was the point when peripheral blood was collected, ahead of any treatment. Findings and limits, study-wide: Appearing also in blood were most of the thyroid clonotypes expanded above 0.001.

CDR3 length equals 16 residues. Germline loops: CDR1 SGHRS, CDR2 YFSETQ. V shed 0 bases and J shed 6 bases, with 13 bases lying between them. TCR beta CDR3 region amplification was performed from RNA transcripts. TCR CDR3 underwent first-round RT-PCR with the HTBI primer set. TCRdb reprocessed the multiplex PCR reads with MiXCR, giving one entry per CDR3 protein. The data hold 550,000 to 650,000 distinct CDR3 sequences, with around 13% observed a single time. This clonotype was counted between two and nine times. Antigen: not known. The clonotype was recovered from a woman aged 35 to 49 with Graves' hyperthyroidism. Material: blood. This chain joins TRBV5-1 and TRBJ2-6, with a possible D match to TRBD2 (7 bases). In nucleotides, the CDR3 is TGCGCCAGCAGCTTGGGGGGGGGGGCTGAGGCCAACGTCCTGACTTTC. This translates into CASSLGGGAEANVLTF.